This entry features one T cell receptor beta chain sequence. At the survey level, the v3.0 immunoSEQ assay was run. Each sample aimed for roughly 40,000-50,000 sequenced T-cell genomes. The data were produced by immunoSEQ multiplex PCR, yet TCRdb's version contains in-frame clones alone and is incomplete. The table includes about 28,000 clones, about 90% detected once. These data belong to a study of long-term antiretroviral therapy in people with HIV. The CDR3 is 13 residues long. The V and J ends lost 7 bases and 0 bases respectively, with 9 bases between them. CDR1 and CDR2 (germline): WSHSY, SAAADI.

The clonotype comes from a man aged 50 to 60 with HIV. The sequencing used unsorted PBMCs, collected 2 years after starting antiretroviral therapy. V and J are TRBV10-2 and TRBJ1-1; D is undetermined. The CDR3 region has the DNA TGCGCCAGCACATCGTCAATGAACACTGAAGCTTTCTTT. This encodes CASTSSMNTEAFF.